Below, 21 T cell receptor beta chains from the same sample are listed, as sequenced in a study of PD-L1 blockade in urothelial cancer. TCRdb's copy holds only in-frame clones and misses some; the assay was immunoSEQ multiplex PCR. The sample shows some 50,000 clones, approximately 88% of them seen only once. The time point denotes: pretreatment peripheral blood. The specimen was PBMCs, collected around atezolizumab (anti-PD-L1) treatment. The source is an older woman with urothelial cancer.

The chain combines TRBV5-8 with TRBJ1-5, with 8 bases that match TRBD1. J was trimmed by 6 bases and V by 4 bases; bases with no gene match: 12. Looked up from germline, CDR1 is SGHTS and CDR2 is YDEGEE. This CDR3 has 16 amino acids. This chain's CDR3 is CASSQLTGAGSQPQHF. The CDR3 nucleotides are TGTGCCAGCAGCCAGTTGACAGGGGCCGGGAGTCAGCCCCAGCATTTT.

The chain joins TRBV18 to TRBJ2-2; tentative D call: TRBD2 (6 bases). In germline, CDR1 is KGHSH, CDR2 LQKENI. The CDR3 covers 15 residues. V was clipped by 4 bases and J by 5 bases, with 14 bases between them. The CDR3 DNA is TGTGCCAGCTCACTCCTCAGGAGGGAAACCGGGGAGCTGTTTTTT. The encoded protein is CASSLLRRETGELFF. The full variable domain, in which reference TRBV18 and TRBJ2-2 provide the parts outside the CDR3, is NAGVMQNPRHLVRRRGQEARLRCSPMKGHSHVYWYRQLPEEGLKFMVYLQKENIIDESGMPKERFSAEFPKEGPSILRIQQVVRGDSAAYFCASSLLRRETGELFFGEGSRLTVL.

V is TRBV7-2 and J is TRBJ1-4; the match to TRBD1 covers 7 bases. CDR1 and CDR2 (germline): SGHTA, FQGNSA. CDR3 size: 17 residues. With V trimmed by 1 base and J by 10 bases, 15 bases remained unmatched. The CDR3 DNA follows: TGTGCCAGCAGCTTAGGCCCCTTTGACAGGGATTATGTAAAACTGTTTTTT. This sequence encodes CASSLGPFDRDYVKLFF.

The rearrangement links TRBV5-1 to TRBJ1-1; D ambiguous. V was trimmed by 0 bases and J by 3 bases, leaving 6 bases between them. The germline CDR1 and CDR2 sequences are SGHRS and YFSETQ. CDR3 size: 13 residues. CDR3 sequence: CASSLEDYTEAFF. The CDR3 DNA reads as TGCGCCAGCAGCTTGGAGGACTACACTGAAGCTTTCTTT. The full variable domain, its missing parts supplied by reference TRBV5-1 and TRBJ1-1, is KAGVTQTPRYLIKTRGQQVTLSCSPISGHRSVSWYQQTPGQGLQFLFEYFSETQRNKGNFPGRFSGRQFSNSRSEMNVSTLELGDSALYLCASSLEDYTEAFFGQGTRLTVV.

The V call is TRBV11-2, the J call TRBJ2-5, with 9 bases matching TRBD1. The CDR3 totals 14 residues. The germline V gene encodes CDR1 SGHAT and CDR2 FQNNGV. J was trimmed by 6 bases and V by 2 bases; bases with no gene match: 4. CDR3 nucleotide sequence: TGTGCCAGCAGCTTACGGGACAGGGAGAAGACCCAGTACTTC. Its protein is CASSLRDREKTQYF.

The chain joins TRBV29-1 to TRBJ1-2; possibly TRBD1 for D (6 bases). Germline loops: CDR1 SQVTM, CDR2 ANQGSEA. With 7 bases removed from V and 2 bases from J, the gap between germline ends came to 14 bases. The CDR3 runs 13 residues. The CDR3 DNA follows: TGCAGCGCATCAATCGGACAGAACTATGGCTACACCTTC. Amino acid sequence: CSASIGQNYGYTF.

The chain links TRBV19 to TRBJ2-7, with 10 bases lining up with TRBD2. The CDR3 covers 13 residues. The germline V gene has CDR1 LNHDA and CDR2 SQIVND (reference sequence). The V gene end was trimmed by 8 bases and the J gene end by 3 bases; junction bases not matched to a gene: 4. For the CDR3, the DNA is TGTGCCAGTCGGACTAGCGGACGCTACGAGCAGTACTTC. Residues: CASRTSGRYEQYF.

The V and J genes are TRBV7-2 and TRBJ2-2; no definite D call. Trimming shortened V by 6 bases and J by 3 bases, and 5 bases separated the two germline ends. Germline-derived CDR1 and CDR2 are SGHTA and FQGNSA. This CDR3 region has 12 residues. CDR3 loop: CASRLYTGELFF. The CDR3 region has the DNA TGTGCCAGCAGACTATACACCGGGGAGCTGTTTTTT.

This clone was found a few times. V is TRBV18 and J is TRBJ1-2; unclear D gene. Germline CDR1 is KGHSH and CDR2 is LQKENI. The V end lost 2 bases, the J end lost 3 bases, and 7 bases lay between the germline ends. The length of the CDR3 is 13 residues. CDR3 DNA: TGTGCCAGCTCACCAGCTAATGACTATGGCTACACCTTC. This codes for CASSPANDYGYTF. The complete variable domain, with remaining parts taken from reference TRBV18 and TRBJ1-2, reads NAGVMQNPRHLVRRRGQEARLRCSPMKGHSHVYWYRQLPEEGLKFMVYLQKENIIDESGMPKERFSAEFPKEGPSILRIQQVVRGDSAAYFCASSPANDYGYTFGSGTRLTVV.

The V and J genes are TRBV28 and TRBJ2-7; 7 positions match TRBD1. V gave up 6 bases and J gave up 2 bases; unmatched junction bases: 4. CDR3 length: 13 residues. CDR1 and CDR2 from the germline V gene are MDHEN and SYDVKM. In nucleotides, the CDR3 is TGTGCCAGCAGAGGGACAGTCCCCTACGAGCAGTACTTC. It encodes CASRGTVPYEQYF.

The chain couples TRBV5-4 to TRBJ1-2; 7 bases are a match to TRBD1. V shed 3 bases, J shed 3 bases, and the junction held 8 bases outside the gene matches. Germline values: CDR1 SGHNT, CDR2 YYREEE (reference sequence). The CDR3 totals 15 residues. In nucleotides, the CDR3 is TGTGCCAGCAGCTCGCCGGCCAGGGGGGACTATGGCTACACCTTC. Amino acid sequence: CASSSPARGDYGYTF.

V usage is TRBV28 and J usage is TRBJ2-7; weak D call: TRBD2 (5 bases). Germline lookup yields CDR1 MDHEN and CDR2 SYDVKM. V was trimmed by 5 bases and J by 3 bases, leaving 14 bases between them. This CDR3 region has 14 residues. The CDR3: CASSRRGGNYEQYF. CDR3 nucleotides: TGTGCCAGCAGTCGCCGGGGTGGAAACTACGAGCAGTACTTC.

J is TRBJ1-5 and V is TRBV5-5; D possibly corresponds to TRBD1 (5 bases). In germline, CDR1 is SGHKS, CDR2 YYEKEE (reference sequence). With 2 bases removed from V and 4 bases from J, the gap between germline ends came to 13 bases. The CDR3 spans 15 residues. CDR3 DNA sequence: TGTGCCAGCAGCTTTCTCGGGGGGGGTAATCAGCCCCAGCATTTT. It is translated as CASSFLGGGNQPQHF.

V is TRBV5-5 and J is TRBJ1-5, with a possible D match to TRBD1 (5 bases). Germline CDR1 and CDR2: SGHKS and YYEKEE (reference sequence). Trimming cost V 1 base and J 4 bases, with 12 bases left between them. This CDR3 is built from 15 residues. The CDR3 here is CASSLQGYLNQPQHF. In DNA form, the CDR3 reads TGTGCCAGCAGCTTGCAGGGATACCTTAATCAGCCCCAGCATTTT.

The chain combines TRBV5-6 with TRBJ2-7; possible D gene TRBD1, 6 bases. Trimming took 6 bases from V and 2 from J, leaving 18 bases between them. Germline lookup yields CDR1 SGHDT and CDR2 YYEEEE. This CDR3 has 15 residues. This chain's CDR3 is CASTGWQGLPYEQYF. CDR3 DNA: TGTGCCAGCACCGGATGGCAGGGGCTCCCCTACGAGCAGTACTTC.

The genes are TRBV5-1 and TRBJ2-3; D unclear. Deletions cut 0 bases from V and 1 base from J, with 9 bases between. Germline assignment: CDR1 SGHRS and CDR2 YFSETQ. CDR3 length: 15 residues. This chain's CDR3 is CASSLDGLGTDTQYF. The CDR3 coding sequence is TGCGCCAGCAGCTTGGACGGGTTGGGCACAGATACGCAGTATTTT. The whole variable domain, remainder taken from reference TRBV5-1 and TRBJ2-3, is KAGVTQTPRYLIKTRGQQVTLSCSPISGHRSVSWYQQTPGQGLQFLFEYFSETQRNKGNFPGRFSGRQFSNSRSEMNVSTLELGDSALYLCASSLDGLGTDTQYFGPGTRLTVL.

The chain couples TRBV6-6 to TRBJ2-7; D perhaps matches TRBD1 (5 bases). This CDR3 comprises 16 residues. The V gene's germline CDR1 is MNHNY and CDR2 SVGAGI (reference sequence). Trimming cost V 0 bases and J 2 bases, with 14 bases left between them. CDR3 in amino acids: CASSYSSGHPPYEQYF. As DNA, the CDR3 is TGTGCCAGCAGTTACTCGAGTGGACACCCCCCCTACGAGCAGTACTTC.

The CDR3 region has the DNA TGTGCCAGCAGCAGGGGACTAGCGGGAGTGGGCGAGCAGTACTTC. Translated: CASSRGLAGVGEQYF. The rearrangement uses TRBV28 and TRBJ2-7; 14 positions agree with TRBD2. Germline V lookup: CDR1 MDHEN, CDR2 SYDVKM. The CDR3 length is 15 residues. The trim removed 6 bases at V and 6 bases at J, leaving 7 bases unmatched.

The V call is TRBV7-8, the J call TRBJ2-1; 10 bases agree with TRBD2. V gave up 3 bases and J gave up 6 bases; unmatched junction bases: 2. Per the germline V gene, CDR1 is SGHVS and CDR2 is FQNEAQ. CDR3 length: 14 amino acids. The DNA for the CDR3 is TGTGCCAGCAGCTTCAGCGGGAGGGCCAATGAGCAGTTCTTC. Translating it yields CASSFSGRANEQFF.

CDR3 protein: CSVEDRERTDTQYF. The CDR3 bases are TGCAGCGTTGAAGATCGCGAGAGGACAGATACGCAGTATTTT. The rearrangement links TRBV29-1 to TRBJ2-3; D not certain. This CDR3 comprises 14 residues. Trimming pared 0 bases from V and 3 bases from J, leaving 10 bases between. Germline lookup yields CDR1 SQVTM and CDR2 ANQGSEA.

This clone was observed a few times. The V and J genes are TRBV10-3 and TRBJ1-1; D might be TRBD1 (6 bases). Per germline, CDR1 ENHRY and CDR2 SYGVKD. The germline V and J ends were trimmed by 6 bases and 6 bases, with 14 bases remaining between them. CDR3 length: 13 amino acids. Here the CDR3 reads CAIRGGGGSEAFF. The CDR3 DNA is TGTGCCATCAGGGGAGGGGGGGGCTCTGAAGCTTTCTTT.